The TCR beta chain under discussion was sequenced for a study of CD8 T cells in Susac syndrome. An amount of RNA that ranged from roughly 0.45 to 1 ug was reverse transcribed with random hexamers. The CDR3 of TCR beta was amplified by immunoSEQ multiplex PCR across 54 Vbeta and 13 Jbeta. TCRdb independently ran MiXCR on the immunoSEQ multiplex PCR reads; one entry per CDR3 protein. The sample lists approximately 300,000 distinct CDR3 sequences; approximately 90% were seen once. The CDR3 is 13 amino acids. Germline V gene data show CDR1 as DFQATT and CDR2 as SNEGSKA (reference sequence). Trimming shortened V by 6 bases and J by 2 bases, and 14 bases separated the two germline ends.

The chain couples TRBV20-1 to TRBJ2-7, with TRBD1 as a possible D gene (5 bases). The TCR comes from a human donor with multiple sclerosis. Sequencing used CD8+ T cells from PBMCs. DNA for the CDR3: TGCAGTGCCCCTACAGGCACTACCTACGAGCAGTACTTC. Its protein product is CSAPTGTTYEQYF.